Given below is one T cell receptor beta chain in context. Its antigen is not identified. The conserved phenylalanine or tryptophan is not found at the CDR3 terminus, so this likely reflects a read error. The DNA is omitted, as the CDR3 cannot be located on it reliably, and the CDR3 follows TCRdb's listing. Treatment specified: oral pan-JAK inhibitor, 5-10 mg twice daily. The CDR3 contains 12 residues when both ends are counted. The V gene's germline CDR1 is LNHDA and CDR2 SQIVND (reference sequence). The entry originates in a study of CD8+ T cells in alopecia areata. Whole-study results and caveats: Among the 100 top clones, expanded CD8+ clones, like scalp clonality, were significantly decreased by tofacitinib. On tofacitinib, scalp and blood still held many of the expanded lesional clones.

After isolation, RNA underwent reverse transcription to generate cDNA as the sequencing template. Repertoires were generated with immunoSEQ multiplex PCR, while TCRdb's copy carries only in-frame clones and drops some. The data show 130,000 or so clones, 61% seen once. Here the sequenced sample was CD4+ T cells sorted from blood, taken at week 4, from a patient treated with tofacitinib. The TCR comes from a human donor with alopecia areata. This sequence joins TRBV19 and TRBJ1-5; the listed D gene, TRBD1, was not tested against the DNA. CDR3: CASSMEESSRGP.